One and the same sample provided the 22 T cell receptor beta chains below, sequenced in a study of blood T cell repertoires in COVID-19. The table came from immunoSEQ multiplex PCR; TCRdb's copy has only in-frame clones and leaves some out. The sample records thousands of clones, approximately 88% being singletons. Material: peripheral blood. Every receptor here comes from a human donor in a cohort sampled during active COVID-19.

The CDR3 reads CASSHPRLAVNTGELFF. CDR3 DNA: TGCGCCAGCAGCCACCCGAGGCTAGCGGTTAACACCGGGGAGCTGTTTTTT. This sequence joins TRBV5-1 and TRBJ2-2; TRBD2 agrees at 7 bases. CDR1 SGHRS and CDR2 YFSETQ come from the germline V gene. The CDR3 contains 17 residues. The J segment lost 2 bases and the V segment lost 4 bases, leaving 11 bases of the junction unmatched.

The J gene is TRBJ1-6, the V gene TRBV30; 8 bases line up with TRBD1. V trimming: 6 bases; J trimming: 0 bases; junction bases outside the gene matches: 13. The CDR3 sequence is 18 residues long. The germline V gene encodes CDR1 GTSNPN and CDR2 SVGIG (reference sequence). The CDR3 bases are TGTGCCTGCCGGCCCGGGACAGGAGGATCCTCCTATAATTCACCCCTCCACTTT. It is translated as CACRPGTGGSSYNSPLHF.

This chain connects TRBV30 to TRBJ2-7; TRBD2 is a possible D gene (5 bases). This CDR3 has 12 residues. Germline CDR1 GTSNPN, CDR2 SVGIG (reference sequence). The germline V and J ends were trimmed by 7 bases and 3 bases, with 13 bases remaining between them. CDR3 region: CAFTPGNYEQYF. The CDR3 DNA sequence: TGTGCCTTCACCCCGGGGAACTACGAGCAGTACTTC.

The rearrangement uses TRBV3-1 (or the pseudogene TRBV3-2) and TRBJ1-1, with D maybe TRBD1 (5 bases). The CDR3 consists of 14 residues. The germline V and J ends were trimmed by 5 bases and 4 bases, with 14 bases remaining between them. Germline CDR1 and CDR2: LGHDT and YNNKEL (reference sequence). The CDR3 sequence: CASSVTGRGTEAFF. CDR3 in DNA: TGTGCCAGCAGCGTTACCGGTAGGGGCACTGAAGCTTTCTTT.

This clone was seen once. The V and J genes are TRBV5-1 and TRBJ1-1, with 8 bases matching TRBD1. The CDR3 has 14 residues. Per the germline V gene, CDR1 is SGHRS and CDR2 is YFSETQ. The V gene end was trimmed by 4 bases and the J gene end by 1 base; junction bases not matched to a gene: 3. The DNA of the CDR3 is TGCGCCAGCAGCGCGACAGGGGCGAACACTGAAGCTTTCTTT. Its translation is CASSATGANTEAFF. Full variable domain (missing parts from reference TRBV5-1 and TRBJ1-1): KAGVTQTPRYLIKTRGQQVTLSCSPISGHRSVSWYQQTPGQGLQFLFEYFSETQRNKGNFPGRFSGRQFSNSRSEMNVSTLELGDSALYLCASSATGANTEAFFGQGTRLTVV.

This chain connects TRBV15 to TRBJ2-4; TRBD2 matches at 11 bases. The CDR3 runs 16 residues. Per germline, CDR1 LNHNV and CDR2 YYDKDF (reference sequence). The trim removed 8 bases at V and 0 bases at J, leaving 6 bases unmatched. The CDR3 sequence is CATEPGTSGAKNIQYF. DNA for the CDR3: TGTGCCACCGAACCCGGGACTAGCGGAGCCAAAAACATTCAGTACTTC.

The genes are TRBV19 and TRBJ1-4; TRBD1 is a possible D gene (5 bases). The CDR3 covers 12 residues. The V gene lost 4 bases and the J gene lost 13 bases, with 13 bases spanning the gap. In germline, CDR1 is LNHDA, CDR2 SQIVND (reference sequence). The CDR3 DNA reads TGTGCCAGTAGTAGCGGACACGGCTTACTGTTTTTT. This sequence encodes CASSSGHGLLFF. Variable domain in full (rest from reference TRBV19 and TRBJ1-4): DGGITQSPKYLFRKEGQNVTLSCEQNLNHDAMYWYRQDPGQGLRLIYYSQIVNDFQKGDIAEGYSVSREKKESFPLTVTSAQKNPTAFYLCASSSGHGLLFFGSGTQLSVL.

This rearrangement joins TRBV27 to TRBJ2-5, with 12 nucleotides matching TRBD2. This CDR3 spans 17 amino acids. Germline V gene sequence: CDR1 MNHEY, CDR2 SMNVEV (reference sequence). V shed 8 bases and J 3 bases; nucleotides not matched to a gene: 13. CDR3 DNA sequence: TGTGCCAGCCCTAGTGGGGTCTGGACTAGCGGGAAAGAGACCCAGTACTTC. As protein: CASPSGVWTSGKETQYF.

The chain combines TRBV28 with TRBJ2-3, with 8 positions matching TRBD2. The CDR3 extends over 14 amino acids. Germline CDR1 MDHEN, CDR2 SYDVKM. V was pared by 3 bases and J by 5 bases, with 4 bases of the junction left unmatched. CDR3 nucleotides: TGTGCCAGCAGTTTCACGGGAGGGGGAGATACGCAGTATTTT. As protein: CASSFTGGGDTQYF.

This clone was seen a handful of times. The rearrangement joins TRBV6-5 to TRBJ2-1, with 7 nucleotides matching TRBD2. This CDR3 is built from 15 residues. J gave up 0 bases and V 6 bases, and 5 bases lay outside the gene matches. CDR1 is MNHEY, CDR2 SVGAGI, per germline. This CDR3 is CASSAGRSSYNEQFF. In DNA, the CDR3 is TGTGCCAGCAGCGCCGGGAGGAGCTCCTACAATGAGCAGTTCTTC.

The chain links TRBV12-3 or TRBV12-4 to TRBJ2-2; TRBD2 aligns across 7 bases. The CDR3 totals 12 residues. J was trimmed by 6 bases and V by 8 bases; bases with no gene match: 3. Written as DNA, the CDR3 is TGTGCCAGCGTGGGAGGGGCCGGGGAGCTGTTTTTT. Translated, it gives CASVGGAGELFF.

The CDR3 here is CASSLGFRPSLFGTDTQYF. CDR3 coding DNA: TGTGCCAGCAGCTTAGGATTTCGGCCTAGCCTTTTCGGCACAGATACGCAGTATTTT. The J gene is TRBJ2-3, the V gene TRBV7-8; tentative D call: TRBD2 (5 bases). This CDR3 has 19 amino acids. V was pared by 1 base and J by 1 base, with 21 bases between. Germline V lookup: CDR1 SGHVS, CDR2 FQNEAQ. Looking up the rest from reference TRBV7-8 and TRBJ2-3 gives the full variable domain: GAGVSQSPRYKVAKRGQDVALRCDPISGHVSLFWYQQALGQGPEFLTYFQNEAQLDKSGLPSDRFFAERPEGSVSTLKIQRTQQEDSAVYLCASSLGFRPSLFGTDTQYFGPGTRLTVL.

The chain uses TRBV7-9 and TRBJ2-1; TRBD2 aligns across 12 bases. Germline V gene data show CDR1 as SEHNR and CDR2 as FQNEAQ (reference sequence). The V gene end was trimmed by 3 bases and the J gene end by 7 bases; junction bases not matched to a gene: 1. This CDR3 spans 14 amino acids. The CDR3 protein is CASSFGTSGNEQFF. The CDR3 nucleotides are TGTGCCAGCAGCTTCGGGACTAGCGGGAATGAGCAGTTCTTC.

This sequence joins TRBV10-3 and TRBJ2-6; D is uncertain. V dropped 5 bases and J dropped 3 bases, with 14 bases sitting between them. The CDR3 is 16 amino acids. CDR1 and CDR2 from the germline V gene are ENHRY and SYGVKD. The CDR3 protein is CAISTTGMGGANVLTF. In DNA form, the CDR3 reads TGTGCCATCAGTACGACTGGTATGGGTGGGGCCAACGTCCTGACTTTC.

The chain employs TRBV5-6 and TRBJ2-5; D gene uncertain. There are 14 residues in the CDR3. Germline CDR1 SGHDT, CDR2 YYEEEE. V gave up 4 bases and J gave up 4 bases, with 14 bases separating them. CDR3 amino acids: CASSHPGLRETQYF. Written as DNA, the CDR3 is TGTGCCAGCAGCCATCCGGGTCTCCGAGAGACCCAGTACTTC.

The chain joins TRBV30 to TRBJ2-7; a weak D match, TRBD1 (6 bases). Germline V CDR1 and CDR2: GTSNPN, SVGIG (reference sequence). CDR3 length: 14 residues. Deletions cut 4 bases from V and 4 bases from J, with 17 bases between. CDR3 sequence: CAWKATGKTYEQYF. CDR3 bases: TGTGCCTGGAAAGCTACAGGGAAAACATACGAGCAGTACTTC. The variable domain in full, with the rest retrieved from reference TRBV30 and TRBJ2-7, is SQTIHQWPATLVQPVGSPLSLECTVEGTSNPNLYWYRQAAGRGLQLLFYSVGIGQISSEVPQNLSASRPQDRQFILSSKKLLLSDSGFYLCAWKATGKTYEQYFGPGTRLTVT.

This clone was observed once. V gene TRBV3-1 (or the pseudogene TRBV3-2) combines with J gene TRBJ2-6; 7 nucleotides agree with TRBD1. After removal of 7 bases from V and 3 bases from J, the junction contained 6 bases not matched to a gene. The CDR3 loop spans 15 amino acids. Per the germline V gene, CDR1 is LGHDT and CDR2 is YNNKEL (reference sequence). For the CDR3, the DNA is TGTGCCAGCAACGACAGGGCTCATGGGGCCAACGTCCTGACTTTC. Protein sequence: CASNDRAHGANVLTF.

The CDR3 DNA reads TGTGCCAGCAGTTTAGGCAGGGTCCACGAGCAGTACTTC. It is translated as CASSLGRVHEQYF. This chain connects TRBV27 to TRBJ2-7, with D possibly TRBD1 on 5 matching bases. Trimming cost V 2 bases and J 5 bases, with 10 bases left between them. The germline CDR1 and CDR2 sequences are MNHEY and SMNVEV (reference sequence). The length of the CDR3 is 13 residues.

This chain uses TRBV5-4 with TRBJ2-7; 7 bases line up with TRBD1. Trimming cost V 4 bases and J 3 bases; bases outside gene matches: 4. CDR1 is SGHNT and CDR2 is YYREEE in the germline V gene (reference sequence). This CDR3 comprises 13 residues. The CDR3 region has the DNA TGTGCCAGCAGCCCGGGACAGCACTACGAGCAGTACTTC. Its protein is CASSPGQHYEQYF.

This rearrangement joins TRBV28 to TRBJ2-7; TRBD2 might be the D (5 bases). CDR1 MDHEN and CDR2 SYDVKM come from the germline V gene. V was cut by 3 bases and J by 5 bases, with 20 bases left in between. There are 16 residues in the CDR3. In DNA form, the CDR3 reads TGTGCCAGCAGTTTTGCGGCTGACGGGATGGGGAACGAGCAGTACTTC. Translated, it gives CASSFAADGMGNEQYF.

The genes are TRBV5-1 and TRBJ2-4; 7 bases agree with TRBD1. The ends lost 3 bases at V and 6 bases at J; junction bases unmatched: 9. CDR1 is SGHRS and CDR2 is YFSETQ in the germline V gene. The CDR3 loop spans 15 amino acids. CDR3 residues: CASSSDDRVPNIQYF. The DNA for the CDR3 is TGCGCCAGCAGCTCCGACGACAGGGTTCCAAACATTCAGTACTTC.

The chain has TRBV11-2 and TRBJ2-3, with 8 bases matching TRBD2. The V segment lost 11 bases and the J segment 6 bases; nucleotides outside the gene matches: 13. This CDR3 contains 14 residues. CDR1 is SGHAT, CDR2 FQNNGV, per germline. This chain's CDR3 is CASWGREAEDTQYF. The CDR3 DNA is TGTGCCTCGTGGGGGCGGGAGGCCGAGGATACGCAGTATTTT.